A selection of T cell receptor beta chains follows, all from one sample in a study of blood T cells in healthy people across ages. MiXCR, applied by TCRdb to the 5' RACE reads, yields one record per CDR3 protein. The profile covers 1.5 million to 2 million distinct CDR3 sequences, with just under 50% appearing a single time and more than 2% taken by the ten largest. The material sequenced was blood. These receptors originate from a middle-aged woman in good health. CDR3s include the opening cysteine and the closing phenylalanine or tryptophan. D genes are given only for firm matches. Some rows mark clone size as missing; the rest say once, few, many or name a class of expanded clone.

TRBJ2-3,TRBD2,TRBV11-2,few,TGTGCCAGCAGCTTAGTATCCAGCGGGGGGTTCTCTGCAGATACGCAGTATTTT,CASSLVSSGGFSADTQYF
TRBJ2-3,TRBD2,TRBV20-1,few,TGCAGTGCTGTTAGCGGGGGGGCGGATACGCAGTATTTT,CSAVSGGADTQYF
TRBJ2-7,NA,TRBV21-1,few,TGTGCCAGCAGCAATCTTCGGAAAGGTGGCGACGAGCAGTACTTC,CASSNLRKGGDEQYF
TRBJ2-7,NA,TRBV6-2/TRBV6-3,NA,TGTGCCAGCAGTCAAGGCAGGACGGATTACTACGAGCAGTACTTC,CASSQGRTDYYEQYF
TRBJ2-7,NA,TRBV6-2/TRBV6-3,NA,TGTGCCAGCAGTCCTCAGGGGCACTCCTACGAGCAGTACTTC,CASSPQGHSYEQYF
TRBJ2-7,NA,TRBV27,NA,TGTGCCACAAGGAATTACCAGGAACCCCTCCCCGAGCAGTACTTC,CATRNYQEPLPEQYF
TRBJ2-1,NA,TRBV11-3,NA,TGTGCCAGCAGCTTAGATGACTACCCGCAGTTCTTC,CASSLDDYPQFF
TRBJ2-3,NA,TRBV5-5,NA,TGTGCCAGCAGCTTGGCTGGGAAAGTTGGGAATACGCAGTATTTT,CASSLAGKVGNTQYF
TRBJ2-3,NA,TRBV6-2/TRBV6-3,NA,TGTGCCAGCAGGAGCGGAGAGTTGAGCACAGATGCGCAGTATTTT,CASRSGELSTDAQYF
TRBJ2-3,TRBD2,TRBV4-1,NA,TGCGCCAGCAGCCGGACTAGCGGGGTAAAGGACGCAGATACGCAGTATTTT,CASSRTSGVKDADTQYF
TRBJ2-5,NA,TRBV27,NA,TGTGCCAGCAGTACCGACGTGGCGGGATTTACGAAGACCCAGTACTTC,CASSTDVAGFTKTQYF
TRBJ2-7,NA,TRBV5-1,NA,TGCGCCAGCAGCTTTCTGCAGGGCGCGGAGGAGCAGTACTTC,CASSFLQGAEEQYF
TRBJ1-4,TRBD1,TRBV20-1,NA,TGCAGTGCTAGGACAGGGGGCAGAGGAGCAACTAATGAAAAACTGTTTTTT,CSARTGGRGATNEKLFF
TRBJ2-5,TRBD2,TRBV28,NA,TGTGCCAGCAGTTTATCTAGCGGGGGATCCGGGACCCAGTACTTC,CASSLSSGGSGTQYF
TRBJ2-7,NA,TRBV6-1,many,TGTGCCAGCACCCAAGGGGCCTACGAGCAGTACTTC,CASTQGAYEQYF
TRBJ2-1,NA,TRBV2,NA,TGTGCCAGCAGTCGGACCCCAGGGGAGACTGAGCAGTTCTTC,CASSRTPGETEQFF
TRBJ2-7,NA,TRBV7-2,NA,TGTGCCTGCAGCTTAACCTTCGGCAGGGGCCCCTACGAGCAGTACTTC,CACSLTFGRGPYEQYF
TRBJ2-7,TRBD1,TRBV5-1,NA,TGCGCCAGCAGCTCCGGTCCAGGGGGAATATACGAGCAGTACTTC,CASSSGPGGIYEQYF
TRBJ1-2,TRBD1,TRBV15,NA,TGTGCCACCAGCAGAGATTCCTGGGACAGAGATACTTATGGCTACACCTTC,CATSRDSWDRDTYGYTF
TRBJ1-6,NA,TRBV6-6,NA,TGTGCCAGCACCTTGAAAGACAGATTAATTAATTCACCCCTCCACTTT,CASTLKDRLINSPLHF
TRBJ1-1,NA,TRBV7-8,NA,TGTGCCAGCAGCTTAGAGCTCACTGAAGCTTTCTTT,CASSLELTEAFF